The T cell receptor (beta chain) described here comes from a study of T cell repertoires in cytomegalovirus infection. Turning to this clonotype: Antigen specificity is unknown.

General observations from the study: Identification of carriers of CMV plus the relevant HLA was performed using cumulative public TCR beta family frequency.

Trimming took 0 bases from V and 9 from J, leaving 12 bases between them. This CDR3 has 15 residues. Germline V gene sequence: CDR1 LNHNV, CDR2 YYDKDF (reference sequence). TCRdb called the reads again in MiXCR, with one record for every CDR3 protein. Of roughly 700,000 distinct CDR3 sequences listed, 33% were seen once; the top ten hold 15% to 20%. The sequencing used cultured PBMCs, collected from culture after CMV antigen stimulation. This chain connects TRBV15 to TRBJ1-6, with D possibly matching TRBD1 (6 bases). The receptor was derived from a human donor in good health (CMV status not recorded). Some clones in this sample may be carry-over from other donors' samples. The CDR3 region has the DNA TGTGCCACCAGCAGAGATGGGGGCTGGGGTTCACCCCTCCACTTT. Translation: CATSRDGGWGSPLHF.